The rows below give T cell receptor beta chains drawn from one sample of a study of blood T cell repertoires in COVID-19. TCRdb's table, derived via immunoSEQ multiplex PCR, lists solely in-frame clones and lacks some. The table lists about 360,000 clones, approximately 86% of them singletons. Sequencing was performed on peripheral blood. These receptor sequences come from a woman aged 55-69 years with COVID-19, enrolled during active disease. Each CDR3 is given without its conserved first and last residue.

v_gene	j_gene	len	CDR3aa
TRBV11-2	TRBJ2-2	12	ASSLDRNTGELF
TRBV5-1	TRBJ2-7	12	ASSFGQGTDEQY
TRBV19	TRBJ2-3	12	ASSRGLGSDTQY
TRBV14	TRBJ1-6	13	ASSSLQGNDSPLH
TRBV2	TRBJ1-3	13	AGGAGQLSGNTIY
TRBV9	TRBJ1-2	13	ASSGSGGLDYGYT
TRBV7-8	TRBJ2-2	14	ASSSRTSGNTGELF
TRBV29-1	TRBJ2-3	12	SVTWGLWTDTQY
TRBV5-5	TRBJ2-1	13	ASSSTGQGYNEQF
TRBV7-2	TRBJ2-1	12	ASSLKGLAVGQF
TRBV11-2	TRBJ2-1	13	ASSPREEGRDEQF
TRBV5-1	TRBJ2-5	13	ASSLAPQQGETQY
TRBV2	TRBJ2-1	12	ASSEANSGAEQF
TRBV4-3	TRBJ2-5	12	ASSQTGYQETQY
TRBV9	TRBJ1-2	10	ASSRRGNGYT
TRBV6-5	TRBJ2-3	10	ASSSPADTQY
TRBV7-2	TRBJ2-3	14	ASSQVGGTGTDTQY
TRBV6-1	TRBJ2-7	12	ASSEEGTSYEQY
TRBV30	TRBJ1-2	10	AWSPTGGGYT
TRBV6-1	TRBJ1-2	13	ASSTSGPQGLGYT
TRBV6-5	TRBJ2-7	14	ASSYGGQGVTYEQY
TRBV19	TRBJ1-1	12	ASSILGVVTEAF
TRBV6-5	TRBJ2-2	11	ASSYSRAGELF
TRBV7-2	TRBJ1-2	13	ASSFSGQANYGYT
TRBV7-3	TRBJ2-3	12	ASSVASSSDTQY
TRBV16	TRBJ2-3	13	ASSQSGRVQDTQY
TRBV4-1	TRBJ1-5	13	ASSRLPGGNQPQH
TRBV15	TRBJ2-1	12	ATSIRQEGWEQF
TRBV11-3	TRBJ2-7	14	ASSLVGGQGAYEQY
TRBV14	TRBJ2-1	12	ASSLSGGYNEQF
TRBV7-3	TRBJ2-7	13	ASSARRKLTYEQY
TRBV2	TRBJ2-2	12	ASRNGGNTGELF
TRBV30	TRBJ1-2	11	AWSVYAGNGYT
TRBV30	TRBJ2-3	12	AWSGQGSSLTQY
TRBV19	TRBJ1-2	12	ASTPGGTGAGYT
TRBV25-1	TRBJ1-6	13	ASSAGDSYNSPLH
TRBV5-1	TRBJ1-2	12	ASSVNGGGYGYT
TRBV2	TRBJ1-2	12	AIPYLSGHLGYT
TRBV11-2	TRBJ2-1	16	ASSPRRDRGRSYNEQF
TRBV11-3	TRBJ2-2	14	ASSSHGGGNTGELF
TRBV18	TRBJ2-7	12	ASSFREGSDEQY
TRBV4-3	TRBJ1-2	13	ASSQDTGGGYGYT
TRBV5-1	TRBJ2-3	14	ASSAGDSMGTDTQY
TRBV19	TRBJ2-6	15	ASSHRDRYSGANVLT
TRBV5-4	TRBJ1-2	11	ASSSRGNYGYT
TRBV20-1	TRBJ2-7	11	SASADTDYEQY
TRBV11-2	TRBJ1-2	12	ASSSGQGNYGYT
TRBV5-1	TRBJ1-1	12	ASSLWGGDTEAF
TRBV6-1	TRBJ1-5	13	ASSEWDYSNQPQH
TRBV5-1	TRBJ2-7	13	ASSALTGGIYEQY
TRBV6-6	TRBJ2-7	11	ASSTRQNYEQY
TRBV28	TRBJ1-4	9	ASSYNEKLF
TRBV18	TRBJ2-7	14	ASSPTGTALGNEQY
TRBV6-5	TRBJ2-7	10	ASSYYRGEQY
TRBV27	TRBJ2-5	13	ASSPRGQRQETQY
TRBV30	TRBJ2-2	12	AWNRGANTGELF
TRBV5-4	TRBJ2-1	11	ASSLGQGNEQF
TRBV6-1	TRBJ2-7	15	ASSEGGEGTNFYEQY
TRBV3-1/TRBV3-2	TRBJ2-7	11	ASTLAGSYEQY
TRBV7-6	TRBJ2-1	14	ASSLEERGVKNEQF